Listed here are 25 T cell receptor beta chains from one sample, sequenced in a study of cytomegalovirus exposure and HLA in healthy donors. Sequenced by immunoSEQ multiplex PCR; TCRdb stores in-frame clones only, minus some. Among under 400,000 clones, 75% to 90% were seen once, and the ten largest hold 0.8% to 0.85%. Sequenced input: PBMCs. The receptor source for this set is a woman under 30 in good health and CMV-seronegative.

This rearrangement joins TRBV5-1 to TRBJ2-3; 8 bases fit TRBD2. V was pared by 4 bases and J by 0 bases, with 7 bases of the junction left unmatched. CDR1 is SGHRS, CDR2 YFSETQ, per germline. The CDR3 loop spans 16 amino acids. As DNA, the CDR3 is TGCGCCAGCAGCCAGGGACTAGGAACTAGCACAGATACGCAGTATTTT. Translating gives CASSQGLGTSTDTQYF.

The genes are TRBV5-1 and TRBJ2-1, with a tentative D call TRBD2 (6 bases). Trimming pared 6 bases from V and 8 bases from J, leaving 15 bases between. Germline CDR1 is SGHRS and CDR2 is YFSETQ. This CDR3 has 13 amino acids. The CDR3 DNA is TGCGCCAGCACCCGCGCGGGGTCATATGAGCAGTTCTTC. Residues: CASTRAGSYEQFF.

J is TRBJ1-2 and V is TRBV15, with D uncertain. This CDR3 region has 12 residues. V lost 0 bases and J lost 6, with 5 bases in between. Germline values: CDR1 LNHNV, CDR2 YYDKDF (reference sequence). CDR3 loop: CATSRDKHGYTF. The CDR3 DNA reads TGTGCCACCAGCAGAGACAAGCATGGCTACACCTTC.

The chain has TRBV27 and TRBJ1-4, with TRBD1 identical over 7 bases. With V trimmed by 6 bases and J by 0 bases, 19 bases remained unmatched. Per the germline V gene, CDR1 is MNHEY and CDR2 is SMNVEV (reference sequence). This CDR3 contains 20 residues. The CDR3 DNA follows: TGTGCCAGCAGACGATCGACAGGGAGGCTAAAGCTTGCAACTAATGAAAAACTGTTTTTT. The encoded protein is CASRRSTGRLKLATNEKLFF.

The chain combines TRBV28 with TRBJ1-6, with a tentative D call TRBD1 (5 bases). The CDR3 sequence is 15 residues long. CDR1 and CDR2 (germline): MDHEN, SYDVKM. Trimming took 5 bases from V and 8 from J, leaving 16 bases between them. Here the CDR3 DNA reads TGTGCCAGCAGTCTACGGGGGATGTGGGATTCACCCCTCCACTTT. Its protein is CASSLRGMWDSPLHF.

The chain couples TRBV6-1 to TRBJ2-1, with 12 bases aligning to TRBD2. This CDR3 spans 14 amino acids. Per germline, CDR1 MNHNS and CDR2 SASEGT. The J segment lost 7 bases and the V segment lost 8 bases, leaving 6 bases of the junction unmatched. Here the CDR3 DNA reads TGTGCCAGCTTAAGGGGACTAGCGGGTAATGAGCAGTTCTTC. Translating it yields CASLRGLAGNEQFF.

This clone was counted once. This chain links TRBV6-1 with TRBJ2-1; weak D call: TRBD1 (5 bases). This CDR3 is 17 amino acids long. V was pared by 1 base and J by 4 bases, with 17 bases between. Germline CDR1 and CDR2: MNHNS and SASEGT. The CDR3: CASSEGFQGPLYNEQFF. CDR3 in DNA: TGTGCCAGCAGTGAAGGTTTTCAGGGTCCCCTATACAATGAGCAGTTCTTC.

The chain is built from TRBV7-8 and TRBJ2-1; TRBD2 might be the D (6 bases). CDR1 and CDR2 from the germline V gene are SGHVS and FQNEAQ. Trimming took 6 bases from V and 0 from J, leaving 15 bases between them. The CDR3 is made up of 16 amino acids. The CDR3 DNA is TGTGCCAGCAGGTTTAGGCCGGAGGGCTCCTACAATGAGCAGTTCTTC. Translated, it gives CASRFRPEGSYNEQFF.

This chain links TRBV5-1 with TRBJ1-5, with a possible D match to TRBD1 (5 bases). V was clipped by 0 bases and J by 7 bases, with 11 bases between them. This CDR3 has 14 residues. The V gene's germline CDR1 is SGHRS and CDR2 YFSETQ. The CDR3 DNA is TGCGCCAGCAGCTTGGATCAGGGAGGGCAGCCCCAGCATTTT. As protein: CASSLDQGGQPQHF.

This clone was observed a handful of times. V and J are TRBV2 and TRBJ2-7; TRBD2 is a possible D gene (5 bases). The CDR3 loop spans 11 amino acids. From germline, CDR1 is SNHLY and CDR2 FYNNEI. Trimming took 6 bases from V and 4 from J, leaving 7 bases between them. This CDR3 reads CASSWEYEQYF. The CDR3, as DNA: TGTGCCAGCAGCTGGGAGTACGAGCAGTACTTC.

The chain combines TRBV10-3 with TRBJ1-2; 8 bases match TRBD1. J gave up 2 bases and V 3 bases, and 5 bases lay outside the gene matches. Germline V gene sequence: CDR1 ENHRY, CDR2 SYGVKD. The CDR3 is made up of 15 amino acids. The CDR3 DNA sequence: TGTGCCATCAGTGATCCCGACAGGGGAAACTATGGCTACACCTTC. This encodes CAISDPDRGNYGYTF.

This clone has just a few counts. The chain joins TRBV4-1 to TRBJ2-1; TRBD2 agrees at 9 bases. The CDR3 consists of 15 residues. Per the germline V gene, CDR1 is MGHRA and CDR2 is YSYEKL. Trimming took 0 bases from V and 6 from J; bases not matched to a gene: 3. The CDR3 DNA reads TGCGCCAGCAGCCAAGATGCGGGGGGGCCCAATGAGCAGTTCTTC. Protein sequence: CASSQDAGGPNEQFF.

The gene calls are TRBV28 and TRBJ2-5, with 7 bases that match TRBD1. CDR1 is MDHEN, CDR2 SYDVKM, per germline. CDR3 size: 14 residues. V was clipped by 6 bases and J by 4 bases; unmatched bases: 8. CDR3 protein: CASSTTAGGETQYF. CDR3 nucleotides: TGTGCCAGCAGCACAACGGCAGGGGGAGAGACCCAGTACTTC.

V usage is TRBV4-1 and J usage is TRBJ1-5; maybe TRBD1 (5 bases). CDR3 length equals 15 residues. Trimming took off 1 base at V and 9 bases at J, with 16 bases between the two ends. Germline values: CDR1 MGHRA, CDR2 YSYEKL. The CDR3 protein is CASSQAGGPTGPQHF. In DNA, the CDR3 is TGCGCCAGCAGCCAAGCCGGGGGACCTACCGGGCCCCAGCATTTT.

The rearrangement uses TRBV2 and TRBJ2-4, with D possibly being TRBD2 (6 bases). Trimming took off 8 bases at V and 0 bases at J, with 20 bases between the two ends. Germline values: CDR1 SNHLY, CDR2 FYNNEI. This CDR3 has 17 amino acids. The CDR3 sequence: CASLRDWALGAKNIQYF. CDR3 nucleotides: TGTGCCAGCCTCCGGGACTGGGCCCTCGGAGCCAAAAACATTCAGTACTTC.

This chain's CDR3 is CASSPHGQGANNEQFF. CDR3 nucleotides: TGTGCCAGCAGCCCTCATGGACAGGGGGCAAACAATGAGCAGTTCTTC. The chain joins TRBV27 to TRBJ2-1; 11 bases are a match to TRBD1. CDR3 length equals 16 residues. Germline CDR1 reads MNHEY; CDR2 reads SMNVEV (reference sequence). J gave up 5 bases and V 6 bases, and 9 bases lay outside the gene matches.

This sequence joins TRBV29-1 and TRBJ2-7; D unclear. Germline CDR1 SQVTM, CDR2 ANQGSEA. CDR3 size: 13 residues. V lost 2 bases to trimming and J lost 0 bases, with 8 bases between them. The DNA of the CDR3 is TGCAGCGTTGAAATGGCTAGCTCCTACGAGCAGTACTTC. This encodes CSVEMASSYEQYF.

The V and J genes are TRBV15 and TRBJ1-4; 9 bases agree with TRBD1. This CDR3 is built from 16 residues. Looked up from germline, CDR1 is LNHNV and CDR2 is YYDKDF (reference sequence). V trimming: 5 bases; J trimming: 4 bases; junction bases outside the gene matches: 8. The CDR3 protein is CATSPGTGPLNEKLFF. CDR3 nucleotide sequence: TGTGCCACCAGCCCAGGGACAGGGCCCCTTAATGAAAAACTGTTTTTT. Full variable domain (remainder filled in from reference TRBV15 and TRBJ1-4): DAMVIQNPRYQVTQFGKPVTLSCSQTLNHNVMYWYQQKSSQAPKLLFHYYDKDFNNEADTPDNFQSRRPNTSFCFLDIRSPGLGDTAMYLCATSPGTGPLNEKLFFGSGTQLSVL.

The V gene is TRBV10-3, the J gene TRBJ2-5; TRBD1 agrees at 11 bases. After removal of 10 bases from V and 5 bases from J, the junction contained 9 bases not matched to a gene. This CDR3 is 14 amino acids long. Germline-derived CDR1 and CDR2 are ENHRY and SYGVKD. CDR3 in amino acids: CATGQGAESETQYF. In DNA form, the CDR3 reads TGTGCCACCGGACAGGGGGCAGAGTCGGAGACCCAGTACTTC.

This clone has only a few counts. The rearrangement joins TRBV30 to TRBJ2-7, with TRBD1 identical over 11 bases. Germline assignment: CDR1 GTSNPN and CDR2 SVGIG (reference sequence). There are 13 residues in the CDR3. The V and J ends lost 3 bases and 7 bases, in that order; junction bases with no gene match: 5. The CDR3 protein is CAWRGTGGPEQYF. For the CDR3, the DNA is TGTGCCTGGAGGGGGACAGGGGGGCCGGAGCAGTACTTC.

The chain's CDR3 is CASSLISGRFGGELFF. The CDR3 nucleotides read TGTGCCAGCAGTTTAATAAGCGGGAGGTTCGGCGGGGAGCTGTTTTTT. The chain combines TRBV28 with TRBJ2-2; TRBD2 agrees at 9 bases. Germline V gives CDR1 MDHEN, CDR2 SYDVKM. Unmatched junction bases numbered 8, after V lost 2 bases and J lost 7 bases. CDR3 length: 16 amino acids.

The chain couples TRBV11-2 to TRBJ1-3; D is ambiguous. Germline values: CDR1 SGHAT, CDR2 FQNNGV. The CDR3 sequence is 14 residues long. V was cut by 5 bases and J by 7 bases, with 15 bases left in between. The CDR3 region has the DNA TGTGCCAGCAGCCCTCAAGGGTCGGGGAACACCATATATTTT. Translating it yields CASSPQGSGNTIYF.

The chain couples TRBV27 to TRBJ2-2, with 12 bases that match TRBD2. Germline lookup yields CDR1 MNHEY and CDR2 SMNVEV (reference sequence). V shed 1 base and J 3 bases; nucleotides not matched to a gene: 6. CDR3 length: 18 amino acids. The CDR3 protein is CASSLLRGLAGDTGELFF. Here the CDR3 DNA reads TGTGCCAGCAGTTTATTGCGGGGACTAGCGGGCGACACCGGGGAGCTGTTTTTT.

The rearrangement joins TRBV9 to TRBJ1-4; D remains unclear. Trimming removed 3 bases at V and 5 bases at J, with 20 bases between. The CDR3 covers 17 residues. In germline, CDR1 is SGDLS, CDR2 YYNGEE. CDR3 nucleotide sequence: TGTGCCAGCAGCGGGGGAGGCCTCGGCCCCTCAAATGAAAAACTGTTTTTT. Translating gives CASSGGGLGPSNEKLFF.

This clone was observed once. This sequence joins TRBV27 and TRBJ2-5, with 14 bases fitting TRBD2. The CDR3 covers 16 residues. The V and J ends lost 6 bases and 3 bases, in that order; junction bases with no gene match: 6. The germline V gene has CDR1 MNHEY and CDR2 SMNVEV (reference sequence). The CDR3 loop is CASSRLAGGIKETQYF. DNA of the CDR3: TGTGCCAGCAGCAGACTAGCGGGAGGGATAAAAGAGACCCAGTACTTC.